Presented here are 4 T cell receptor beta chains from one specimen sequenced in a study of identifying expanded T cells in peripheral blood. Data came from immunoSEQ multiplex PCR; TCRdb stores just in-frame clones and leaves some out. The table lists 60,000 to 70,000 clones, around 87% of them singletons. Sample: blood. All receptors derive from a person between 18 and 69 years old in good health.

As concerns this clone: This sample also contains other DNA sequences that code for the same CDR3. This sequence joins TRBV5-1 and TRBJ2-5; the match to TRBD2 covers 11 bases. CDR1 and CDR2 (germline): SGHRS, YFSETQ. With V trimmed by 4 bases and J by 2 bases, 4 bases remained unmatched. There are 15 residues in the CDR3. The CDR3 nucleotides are TGCGCCAGCAGCCCAGGACTAGCGGGTCAAGAGACCCAGTACTTC. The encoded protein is CASSPGLAGQETQYF. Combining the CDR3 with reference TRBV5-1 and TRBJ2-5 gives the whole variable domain KAGVTQTPRYLIKTRGQQVTLSCSPISGHRSVSWYQQTPGQGLQFLFEYFSETQRNKGNFPGRFSGRQFSNSRSEMNVSTLELGDSALYLCASSPGLAGQETQYFGPGTRLLVL.

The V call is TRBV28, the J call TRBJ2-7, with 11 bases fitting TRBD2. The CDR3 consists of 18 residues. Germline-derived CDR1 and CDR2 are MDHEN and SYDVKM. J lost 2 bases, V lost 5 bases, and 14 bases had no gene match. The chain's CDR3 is CASSAPTSGESPPYEQYF. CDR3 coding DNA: TGTGCCAGCAGTGCCCCGACTAGCGGGGAAAGCCCCCCCTACGAGCAGTACTTC.

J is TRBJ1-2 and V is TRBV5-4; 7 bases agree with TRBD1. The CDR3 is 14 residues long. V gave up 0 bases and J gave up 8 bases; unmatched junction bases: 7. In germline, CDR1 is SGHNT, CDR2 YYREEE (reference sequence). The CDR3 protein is CASSLVGGAGGYTF. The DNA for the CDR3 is TGTGCCAGCAGCTTGGTAGGGGGCGCCGGGGGCTACACCTTC.

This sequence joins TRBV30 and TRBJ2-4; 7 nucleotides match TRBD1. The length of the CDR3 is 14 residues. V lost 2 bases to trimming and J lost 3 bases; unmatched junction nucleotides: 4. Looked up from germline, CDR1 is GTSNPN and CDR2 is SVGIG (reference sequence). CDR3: CAWSPSGGKNIQYF. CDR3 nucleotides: TGTGCCTGGAGTCCCTCAGGGGGCAAAAACATTCAGTACTTC.